These 23 T cell receptor beta chains share one sample of origin, sequenced in a study of blood T cell repertoires in COVID-19 (dated by TCRdb to about 2020). Library preparation was by the immunoSEQ multiplex PCR assay. TCRdb took this table from immuneACCESS and kept in-frame rearrangements with V and J called. Such tables lack part of the clones; where checked against another copy, unresolved V genes explain under half of the gap, and the rest is unexplained. For this sample there are roughly 140,000 clones; roughly three quarters appear just once. Clones ranked in the top ten supply roughly 4.3% of the sample. Sequencing input: peripheral blood. These TCRs come from a man in his sixties with acute or convalescent COVID-19.

J is TRBJ2-2 and V is TRBV5-4; a weak D match, TRBD1 (7 bases). The CDR3 has 16 residues. V lost 1 base to trimming and J lost 1 base, with 11 bases between them. Germline V gene data show CDR1 as SGHNT and CDR2 as YYREEE (reference sequence). The CDR3 spells CASSLSQGGNTGELFF. Written as DNA, the CDR3 is TGTGCCAGCAGCTTGTCGCAGGGGGGGAACACCGGGGAGCTGTTTTTT.

This clone has only a few counts. V gene TRBV11-3 combines with J gene TRBJ2-5; D is unclear. There are 14 residues in the CDR3. The V and J ends lost 5 bases and 4 bases respectively, with 14 bases between them. The germline V gene has CDR1 SGHNT and CDR2 YENEEA. The CDR3 sequence: CASSPSNRRETQYF. The CDR3 bases are TGTGCCAGCAGCCCATCCAACCGGAGAGAGACCCAGTACTTC.

The CDR3 here is CASSPTTGPGEAFF. For the CDR3, the DNA is TGTGCCAGCAGCCCTACGACAGGTCCGGGCGAAGCTTTCTTT. J is TRBJ1-1 and V is TRBV14, with a tentative D call TRBD1 (6 bases). The V gene's germline CDR1 is SGHDN and CDR2 FVKESK. CDR3 length: 14 amino acids. The ends were cut back, 4 bases at V and 8 bases at J, with 17 bases in the middle.

This clone was seen a single time. This rearrangement joins TRBV2 to TRBJ2-1; D is unclear. The CDR3 length is 15 residues. V lost 4 bases, J lost 4 bases, and 14 bases lay in between. Germline CDR1 is SNHLY and CDR2 is FYNNEI. The CDR3 region has the DNA TGTGCCAGCAGTGGAGGCCCCCAAAGGTACAATGAGCAGTTCTTC. It encodes CASSGGPQRYNEQFF. Full variable domain (rest looked up from reference TRBV2 and TRBJ2-1): EPEVTQTPSHQVTQMGQEVILRCVPISNHLYFYWYRQILGQKVEFLVSFYNNEISEKSEIFDDQFSVERPDGSNFTLKIRSTKLEDSAMYFCASSGGPQRYNEQFFGPGTRLTVL.

The chain has TRBV5-4 and TRBJ1-1; D might be TRBD1 (5 bases). CDR1 SGHNT and CDR2 YYREEE come from the germline V gene (reference sequence). Trimming shortened V by 5 bases and J by 0 bases, and 8 bases separated the two germline ends. This CDR3 has 13 residues. For the CDR3, the DNA is TGTGCCAGCAGTCGACAGATGAACACTGAAGCTTTCTTT. Translating gives CASSRQMNTEAFF.

V gene TRBV28 combines with J gene TRBJ1-5; 9 nucleotides agree with TRBD1. The CDR3 loop spans 16 amino acids. V was clipped by 3 bases and J by 2 bases; unmatched bases: 5. In germline, CDR1 is MDHEN, CDR2 SYDVKM. The CDR3 reads CASSFGQGFGNQPQHF. CDR3 sequence (DNA): TGTGCCAGCAGTTTCGGACAGGGGTTTGGCAATCAGCCCCAGCATTTT. The variable domain in full, with the rest retrieved from reference TRBV28 and TRBJ1-5, is DVKVTQSSRYLVKRTGEKVFLECVQDMDHENMFWYRQDPGLGLRLIYFSYDVKMKEKGDIPEGYSVSREKKERFSLILESASTNQTSMYLCASSFGQGFGNQPQHFGDGTRLSIL.

The chain links TRBV2 to TRBJ1-4; D is uncertain. CDR1 and CDR2 (germline): SNHLY, FYNNEI. This CDR3 is built from 15 residues. Deletions cut 7 bases from V and 1 base from J, with 13 bases between. The CDR3 region has the DNA TGTGCCAGCAAGGTCAGGCTTGTAACTAATGAAAAACTGTTTTTT. Amino acid sequence: CASKVRLVTNEKLFF.

The rearrangement links TRBV12-3 or TRBV12-4 to TRBJ2-5; unclear D gene. The CDR3 contains 13 residues. The V end lost 3 bases, the J end lost 5 bases, and 10 bases lay between the germline ends. DNA for the CDR3: TGTGCCAGCAGTTTTCAGGCGTGGGAGACCCAGTACTTC. It encodes CASSFQAWETQYF.

The V gene is TRBV7-9, the J gene TRBJ2-5; no firm D call. V was shortened by 5 bases and J by 0 bases, with 4 bases between the two germline ends. The CDR3 spans 12 residues. In germline, CDR1 is SEHNR, CDR2 FQNEAQ (reference sequence). The CDR3 reads CASSLNQETQYF. The CDR3 DNA follows: TGTGCCAGCAGCCTAAACCAAGAGACCCAGTACTTC.

The chain is built from TRBV11-2 and TRBJ2-5, with D maybe TRBD1 (7 bases). V shed 5 bases and J shed 2 bases, with 12 bases lying between them. CDR3 length: 14 amino acids. Per germline, CDR1 SGHAT and CDR2 FQNNGV. CDR3 sequence (DNA): TGTGCCAGCAGCCGCAGGGGGGCTCAAGAGACCCAGTACTTC. This sequence encodes CASSRRGAQETQYF.

The chain recombines TRBV28 with TRBJ2-7, with 14 positions matching TRBD2. The germline gives CDR1 MDHEN, CDR2 SYDVKM. V trimming: 5 bases; J trimming: 4 bases; junction bases outside the gene matches: 4. This CDR3 comprises 15 residues. The chain's CDR3 is CASSTRTSGRYEQYF. The DNA for the CDR3 is TGTGCCAGCAGTACCCGGACTAGCGGGAGGTACGAGCAGTACTTC.

This chain joins TRBV24-1 and TRBJ2-1, with D perhaps TRBD2 (6 bases). Germline assignment: CDR1 KGHDR and CDR2 SFDVKD. V lost 2 bases and J lost 9, with 16 bases in between. The CDR3 consists of 15 residues. The CDR3 reads CATSDSGTDQGEQFF. DNA for the CDR3: TGTGCCACCAGTGATTCCGGGACTGATCAGGGTGAGCAGTTCTTC.

V is TRBV12-3 or TRBV12-4 and J is TRBJ2-1; D may be TRBD2 (5 bases). Trimming took off 3 bases at V and 13 bases at J, with 10 bases between the two ends. CDR3 length: 11 residues. In nucleotides, the CDR3 is TGTGCCAGCAGTTTTGCGGGTCCCCAGTTCTTC. It translates to CASSFAGPQFF.

This sequence joins TRBV15 and TRBJ2-7; D not certain. Trimming left V 0 bases short and J 7 bases short, with 10 bases between. This CDR3 is built from 13 residues. From germline, CDR1 is LNHNV and CDR2 YYDKDF (reference sequence). This CDR3 is CATSRDEVREQYF. CDR3 coding DNA: TGTGCCACCAGCAGAGATGAGGTCCGGGAGCAGTACTTC.

The V call is TRBV27, the J call TRBJ2-5; 8 nucleotides agree with TRBD1. With V trimmed by 5 bases and J by 2 bases, 4 bases remained unmatched. The CDR3 spans 14 residues. Germline V gene data show CDR1 as MNHEY and CDR2 as SMNVEV (reference sequence). CDR3 DNA: TGTGCCAGCAGTATTCGACAGGGGCAAGAGACCCAGTACTTC. Translating gives CASSIRQGQETQYF.

The table lists this clone with a few counts. The chain carries TRBV7-9 and TRBJ1-2; D is uncertain. The V and J ends lost 4 bases and 7 bases respectively, with 7 bases between them. Germline CDR1 is SEHNR and CDR2 is FQNEAQ (reference sequence). The CDR3 is made up of 11 amino acids. CDR3 region: CASSSSGGYTF. The DNA for the CDR3 is TGTGCCAGCAGCTCATCCGGTGGCTACACCTTC.

This rearrangement joins TRBV18 to TRBJ2-3, with 8 bases that match TRBD1. Germline values: CDR1 KGHSH, CDR2 LQKENI. The V gene end was trimmed by 2 bases and the J gene end by 5 bases; junction bases not matched to a gene: 6. The CDR3 runs to 15 residues. The CDR3 DNA sequence: TGTGCCAGCTCACCAGCGGCAGGGGGCGGAGATACGCAGTATTTT. Translation gives CASSPAAGGGDTQYF. Full variable domain (missing parts from reference TRBV18 and TRBJ2-3): NAGVMQNPRHLVRRRGQEARLRCSPMKGHSHVYWYRQLPEEGLKFMVYLQKENIIDESGMPKERFSAEFPKEGPSILRIQQVVRGDSAAYFCASSPAAGGGDTQYFGPGTRLTVL.

The rearrangement links TRBV4-1 to TRBJ2-7; 11 positions match TRBD1. This CDR3 region has 15 residues. Germline CDR1 and CDR2: MGHRA and YSYEKL. Losses at the gene ends were 3 bases for V and 2 bases for J; bases not matched to a gene: 3. CDR3 sequence: CASSHGTGGPYEQYF. CDR3 in DNA: TGCGCCAGCAGCCACGGGACAGGGGGTCCCTACGAGCAGTACTTC.

This sequence joins TRBV6-5 and TRBJ1-6; TRBD1 might be the D (5 bases). V lost 2 bases to trimming and J lost 1 base, with 9 bases between them. The CDR3 totals 16 residues. The germline V gene encodes CDR1 MNHEY and CDR2 SVGAGI. The CDR3 DNA reads as TGTGCCAGCAGTTACACGGGGGGTTCCTATAATTCACCCCTCCACTTT. Protein sequence: CASSYTGGSYNSPLHF.

V is TRBV6-2 or TRBV6-3 and J is TRBJ2-7; D remains ambiguous. Trimming pared 2 bases from V and 4 bases from J, leaving 6 bases between. CDR3 length equals 12 residues. Per germline, CDR1 MNHEY and CDR2 SVGEGT. CDR3 nucleotide sequence: TGTGCCAGCAGTTACGATACTTACGAGCAGTACTTC. It translates to CASSYDTYEQYF.

The count of this clone is one. The chain recombines TRBV29-1 with TRBJ2-1; 10 nucleotides align to TRBD2. The CDR3 has 16 amino acids. Looked up from germline, CDR1 is SQVTM and CDR2 is ANQGSEA. Trimming removed 0 bases from V and 4 bases from J; junction bases left unmatched: 6. The CDR3 reads CSVEDQNSGRYNEQFF. The DNA for the CDR3 is TGCAGCGTTGAAGATCAGAATAGCGGGAGGTACAATGAGCAGTTCTTC.

J is TRBJ2-1 and V is TRBV4-1; 9 bases fit TRBD2. This CDR3 is 16 amino acids long. CDR1 and CDR2 (germline): MGHRA, YSYEKL. Unmatched junction bases numbered 2, after V lost 1 base and J lost 1 base. The CDR3 reads CASSQALAGSYNEQFF. In DNA, the CDR3 is TGCGCCAGCAGCCAAGCCCTAGCGGGATCCTACAATGAGCAGTTCTTC.

The chain is built from TRBV18 and TRBJ2-2; TRBD2 might be the D (6 bases). Trimming took 1 base from V and 6 from J, leaving 9 bases between them. The CDR3 runs 14 residues. Per germline, CDR1 KGHSH and CDR2 LQKENI. The DNA for the CDR3 is TGTGCCAGCTCACCACAGGAGGGCTCCGGGGAGCTGTTTTTT. This sequence encodes CASSPQEGSGELFF. Complete variable domain (other parts from reference TRBV18 and TRBJ2-2): NAGVMQNPRHLVRRRGQEARLRCSPMKGHSHVYWYRQLPEEGLKFMVYLQKENIIDESGMPKERFSAEFPKEGPSILRIQQVVRGDSAAYFCASSPQEGSGELFFGEGSRLTVL.